This TCR beta chain was found in a study of blood T cell repertoires in COVID-19. Across the whole study: Acute-phase and convalescent COVID-19 samples originated in the United States, Italy and Spain. Sources were T cells, B-cell-depleted T cells, or PBMCs; the material itself was cDNA or gDNA.

This study enrolled people aged about 18 to 90 from about 26 US geographic areas. Original analysis: Amplification of reference gene primers was used by the study to estimate nucleated cell counts. Libraries were prepared by immunoSEQ multiplex PCR; TCRdb keeps only in-frame clonotypes and omits some of them. The V and J calls and clone size come from that table; D and trimming were worked out from the DNA. Among some 380,000 clones listed, roughly 87% were seen once. Sequenced input: PBMCs or T cells enriched from blood (not recorded which). This receptor was obtained from a woman in her thirties or forties with acute COVID-19.

CDR3 coding DNA: TGTGCCAGCAGCTTTTCTGGGACAGGGTGGAATGAGCAGTTCTTC. Amino acid sequence: CASSFSGTGWNEQFF. V gene TRBV5-4 combines with J gene TRBJ2-1, with 9 bases matching TRBD1. The CDR3 length is 15 residues. J gave up 7 bases and V 2 bases, and 7 bases lay outside the gene matches. Germline CDR1 SGHNT, CDR2 YYREEE (reference sequence).